The 32 T cell receptor beta chains in this list originate from one sample, sequenced in a study of cytomegalovirus exposure and HLA in healthy donors. PCR used 60 Vbeta primers and 13 Jbeta primers. Profiling relied on immunoSEQ multiplex PCR, and the TCRdb table lists in-frame clones only, not all of them. There are more than 100,000 clones in the sample; 79% occur only once, and roughly 3.9% lies in the top ten. Input material: PBMCs. All receptors come from a man in his fifties or sixties in good health and CMV-seropositive.

The chain joins TRBV5-6 to TRBJ2-7; D is possibly TRBD2 (5 bases). V lost 0 bases and J 5 bases, leaving 9 bases between the germline ends. The length of the CDR3 is 13 residues. The V gene's germline CDR1 is SGHDT and CDR2 YYEEEE. CDR3 sequence (DNA): TGTGCCAGCAGCTTGGGAATCGGGGACGAGCAGTACTTC. This gives the protein CASSLGIGDEQYF.

This clone occurred once. This rearrangement joins TRBV5-6 to TRBJ2-7; 11 bases are a match to TRBD2. The germline V gene encodes CDR1 SGHDT and CDR2 YYEEEE. This CDR3 spans 15 amino acids. The junction had 4 bases not matched to a gene; V was cut back by 4 bases and J by 1 base. The CDR3 sequence: CASSQGLADSYEQYF. As DNA, the CDR3 is TGTGCCAGCAGCCAGGGACTAGCGGATTCCTACGAGCAGTACTTC.

J is TRBJ2-2 and V is TRBV5-5; D is perhaps TRBD1 (6 bases). CDR3 length equals 13 residues. Per the germline V gene, CDR1 is SGHKS and CDR2 is YYEKEE (reference sequence). V was pared by 4 bases and J by 9 bases, with 13 bases between. The CDR3 DNA sequence: TGTGCCAGCAGCCACACAGGGCGGTGGGAGCTGTTTTTT. This encodes CASSHTGRWELFF. The full variable domain, completed using reference TRBV5-5 and TRBJ2-2, is DAGVTQSPTHLIKTRGQQVTLRCSPISGHKSVSWYQQVLGQGPQFIFQYYEKEERGRGNFPDRFSARQFPNYSSELNVNALLLGDSALYLCASSHTGRWELFFGEGSRLTVL.

V usage is TRBV5-4 and J usage is TRBJ2-5; 10 bases align to TRBD1. With V trimmed by 4 bases and J by 2 bases, 5 bases remained unmatched. Per the germline V gene, CDR1 is SGHNT and CDR2 is YYREEE (reference sequence). This CDR3 contains 15 residues. DNA of the CDR3: TGTGCCAGCAGCCGCGCGGGACAGGGGCAAGAGACCCAGTACTTC. This sequence encodes CASSRAGQGQETQYF.

The chain uses TRBV9 and TRBJ2-1; perhaps TRBD1 as D (6 bases). Germline CDR1 and CDR2: SGDLS and YYNGEE. Trimming removed 4 bases at V and 0 bases at J, with 20 bases between. This CDR3 comprises 18 residues. CDR3 in amino acids: CASSSEPPGHNSYNEQFF. The DNA of the CDR3 is TGTGCCAGCAGCTCCGAACCACCGGGACACAACTCCTACAATGAGCAGTTCTTC.

The rearrangement uses TRBV2 and TRBJ2-7, with TRBD2 identical over 9 bases. CDR1 is SNHLY, CDR2 FYNNEI, per germline. This CDR3 region has 14 residues. The V and J ends lost 4 bases and 5 bases, in that order; junction bases with no gene match: 6. The CDR3 region has the DNA TGTGCCAGCAGTGTTGGTAGCGGGAGTAACGAGCAGTACTTC. Its protein is CASSVGSGSNEQYF.

The chain uses TRBV28 and TRBJ1-1, with 10 bases aligning to TRBD1. CDR3 length: 13 residues. The ends lost 5 bases at V and 10 bases at J; junction bases unmatched: 7. Germline V gene data show CDR1 as MDHEN and CDR2 as SYDVKM. The CDR3 DNA reads as TGTGCCAGCAGTCTACGACAGGGGGCGGGAGCTTTCTTT. Protein: CASSLRQGAGAFF. The whole variable domain, filled in from reference TRBV28 and TRBJ1-1, reads DVKVTQSSRYLVKRTGEKVFLECVQDMDHENMFWYRQDPGLGLRLIYFSYDVKMKEKGDIPEGYSVSREKKERFSLILESASTNQTSMYLCASSLRQGAGAFFGQGTRLTVV.

This sequence joins TRBV5-1 and TRBJ1-2, with 7 nucleotides matching TRBD1. CDR1 is SGHRS and CDR2 is YFSETQ in the germline V gene. Trimming at V came to 2 bases and at J to 4 bases, leaving 11 bases not matched to a gene. The CDR3 loop spans 16 amino acids. The chain's CDR3 is CASSFRGLGQPYGYTF. The CDR3 coding sequence is TGCGCCAGCAGCTTCAGAGGGCTGGGACAGCCCTATGGCTACACCTTC.

The chain combines TRBV5-1 with TRBJ1-1; 8 bases line up with TRBD1. The CDR3 length is 16 residues. V shed 0 bases and J 3 bases; nucleotides not matched to a gene: 7. In germline, CDR1 is SGHRS, CDR2 YFSETQ. DNA for the CDR3: TGCGCCAGCAGCTTGGAGGGGACAGGTAGGGACACTGAAGCTTTCTTT. Amino acid sequence: CASSLEGTGRDTEAFF.

The genes are TRBV6-6 and TRBJ2-5; the D is unclear. The J call may be faulty, since TRBJ2-7 better matches the DNA end. Germline loops: CDR1 MNHNY, CDR2 SVGAGI (reference sequence). The length of the CDR3 is 14 residues. DNA of the CDR3: TGTGCCAGCAGTTACCTTAACGTCCCCTACGAGCAGTACTTC. Translated, it gives CASSYLNVPYEQYF.

The V gene is TRBV2, the J gene TRBJ2-7, with 7 bases fitting TRBD1. Trimming cost V 6 bases and J 1 base; bases outside gene matches: 3. The CDR3 length is 13 residues. Germline CDR1 reads SNHLY; CDR2 reads FYNNEI. CDR3 amino acids: CASRKGASYEQYF. The CDR3 nucleotides are TGTGCCAGCAGGAAGGGGGCTTCCTACGAGCAGTACTTC.

The table lists this clone with a few counts. This chain uses TRBV6-5 with TRBJ1-5, with 8 bases fitting TRBD1. Germline lookup yields CDR1 MNHEY and CDR2 SVGAGI. The CDR3 is made up of 15 amino acids. The V and J ends lost 6 bases and 6 bases, in that order; junction bases with no gene match: 10. The CDR3 loop is CASSKTGEGGQPQHF. The DNA of the CDR3 is TGTGCCAGCAGCAAGACAGGGGAAGGCGGTCAGCCCCAGCATTTT.

This chain links TRBV27 with TRBJ2-7; 16 bases map to TRBD2. The CDR3 is 17 residues long. J gave up 2 bases and V 2 bases, and 3 bases lay outside the gene matches. Germline V gene data show CDR1 as MNHEY and CDR2 as SMNVEV (reference sequence). The CDR3 reads CASSLKGTSGRAYEQYF. The DNA for the CDR3 is TGTGCCAGCAGTTTAAAAGGGACTAGCGGGAGGGCCTACGAGCAGTACTTC.

The V call is TRBV28, the J call TRBJ1-5; tentative D call: TRBD1 (6 bases). Germline V CDR1 and CDR2: MDHEN, SYDVKM. Trimming cost V 5 bases and J 4 bases, with 24 bases left between them. The CDR3 totals 18 residues. CDR3 in DNA: TGTGCCAGCAGTGAGAAACAGGGTTTGAGGATAAGGAATCAGCCCCAGCATTTT. Protein: CASSEKQGLRIRNQPQHF.

This clone was seen a few times. V is TRBV19 and J is TRBJ2-7; TRBD1 agrees at 11 bases. The ends lost 5 bases at V and 3 bases at J; junction bases unmatched: 3. This CDR3 has 14 amino acids. The germline gives CDR1 LNHDA, CDR2 SQIVND (reference sequence). The CDR3 spells CASSPGTGGYEQYF. CDR3 DNA: TGTGCCAGTAGTCCCGGGACAGGGGGCTACGAGCAGTACTTC.

This chain uses TRBV10-3 with TRBJ2-6; no firm D call. The CDR3 contains 11 residues. Germline V gives CDR1 ENHRY, CDR2 SYGVKD. Trimming stripped 10 bases from V and 4 bases from J, with 5 bases between. The CDR3 reads CATQGANVLTF. The DNA for the CDR3 is TGTGCCACCCAAGGGGCCAACGTCCTGACTTTC.

The chain recombines TRBV11-2 with TRBJ2-3; 8 bases fit TRBD1. Germline CDR1 SGHAT, CDR2 FQNNGV. This CDR3 contains 15 residues. The V gene end was trimmed by 6 bases and the J gene end by 0 bases; junction bases not matched to a gene: 5. In nucleotides, the CDR3 is TGTGCCAGCAGATTCGGACAGGGCAGCACAGATACGCAGTATTTT. Amino acid sequence: CASRFGQGSTDTQYF.

This clone was seen just once. This sequence joins TRBV7-8 and TRBJ2-3; unclear D gene. CDR1 is SGHVS, CDR2 FQNEAQ, per germline. The V end was cut by 5 bases, the J end by 3 bases, with 12 bases between. The CDR3 length is 14 residues. CDR3 in DNA: TGTGCCAGCAGCCCCCGCCCCGGGACAGATACGCAGTATTTT. It codes for CASSPRPGTDTQYF.

The chain employs TRBV19 and TRBJ2-5, with 12 positions matching TRBD2. Germline trimming cut 3 bases from V and 4 bases from J; bases unmatched to any gene: 9. Germline V lookup: CDR1 LNHDA, CDR2 SQIVND (reference sequence). CDR3 size: 17 residues. CDR3 residues: CASSIVTSGRGTETQYF. DNA of the CDR3: TGTGCCAGTAGTATCGTGACTAGCGGGAGAGGCACAGAGACCCAGTACTTC.

This chain links TRBV7-2 with TRBJ2-7, with 13 positions matching TRBD2. Germline V CDR1 and CDR2: SGHTA, FQGNSA. V dropped 0 bases and J dropped 3; count of bases not matched to a gene: 8. The CDR3 has 18 amino acids. The chain's CDR3 is CASSLAGTSGIESYEQYF. The CDR3 DNA is TGTGCCAGCAGCTTAGCTGGGACTAGCGGGATAGAAAGCTACGAGCAGTACTTC. The entire variable domain, with the rest obtained from reference TRBV7-2 and TRBJ2-7, is as follows: GAGVSQSPSNKVTEKGKDVELRCDPISGHTALYWYRQSLGQGLEFLIYFQGNSAPDKSGLPSDRFSAERTGGSVSTLTIQRTQQEDSAVYLCASSLAGTSGIESYEQYFGPGTRLTVT.

The V gene is TRBV9, the J gene TRBJ2-7; tentative D call: TRBD2 (5 bases). V was clipped by 0 bases and J by 2 bases, with 12 bases between them. Germline V gives CDR1 SGDLS, CDR2 YYNGEE. The CDR3 runs to 15 residues. CDR3 sequence (DNA): TGTGCCAGCAGCGTAGAAAGCGAGGGCCCCTACGAGCAGTACTTC. Protein product: CASSVESEGPYEQYF. The whole variable domain, remainder taken from reference TRBV9 and TRBJ2-7, is DSGVTQTPKHLITATGQRVTLRCSPRSGDLSVYWYQQSLDQGLQFLIQYYNGEERAKGNILERFSAQQFPDLHSELNLSSLELGDSALYFCASSVESEGPYEQYFGPGTRLTVT.

This sequence joins TRBV27 and TRBJ1-1, with D possibly matching TRBD1 (5 bases). Germline CDR1 and CDR2: MNHEY and SMNVEV (reference sequence). V was cut by 3 bases and J by 10 bases, with 12 bases left in between. The CDR3 has 12 residues. This CDR3 is CASSFGGEGAFF. For the CDR3, the DNA is TGTGCCAGCAGTTTTGGAGGGGAGGGAGCTTTCTTT.

The V gene is TRBV2, the J gene TRBJ1-2; TRBD1 matches at 10 bases. The germline CDR1 and CDR2 sequences are SNHLY and FYNNEI. The CDR3 spans 19 residues. V was pared by 3 bases and J by 0 bases, with 13 bases of the junction left unmatched. CDR3 loop: CASSDFLRTGGSSNYGYTF. The CDR3 nucleotides read TGTGCCAGCAGTGATTTCCTCAGGACAGGGGGGTCTTCTAACTATGGCTACACCTTC.

The chain uses TRBV4-3 and TRBJ2-2; TRBD1 aligns across 7 bases. Germline-derived CDR1 and CDR2 are LGHNA and YSLEER. The CDR3 totals 15 residues. The ends lost 6 bases at V and 3 bases at J; junction bases unmatched: 7. The CDR3 DNA follows: TGCGCCAGCAGGCTTAGGGGGCCTGACACCGGGGAGCTGTTTTTT. The encoded protein is CASRLRGPDTGELFF.

Worth noting for this clone: This sample includes further DNA sequences coding for the same CDR3. CDR3 loop: CASSLGLGPYNEQFF. CDR3 DNA sequence: TGTGCCAGCAGCTTAGGGCTAGGCCCCTACAATGAGCAGTTCTTC. The rearrangement links TRBV7-2 to TRBJ2-1; D gene unclear. Germline CDR1 is SGHTA and CDR2 is FQGNSA. V dropped 1 base and J dropped 2 bases, with 9 bases sitting between them. CDR3 length: 15 residues.

This chain uses TRBV7-2 with TRBJ2-2; TRBD2 matches 8 bases. The V segment lost 5 bases and the J segment 5 bases; nucleotides outside the gene matches: 10. CDR1 is SGHTA and CDR2 is FQGNSA in the germline V gene. The CDR3 contains 16 residues. This chain's CDR3 is CASSPLGTRGTGELFF. The CDR3 DNA sequence: TGTGCCAGCAGCCCCCTTGGGACTAGAGGTACCGGGGAGCTGTTTTTT.

This chain links TRBV7-3 with TRBJ2-3, with 10 bases aligning to TRBD1. CDR1 and CDR2 (germline): SGHTA, FQGTGA. This CDR3 spans 14 amino acids. The V gene end was trimmed by 5 bases and the J gene end by 8 bases; junction bases not matched to a gene: 7. The chain's CDR3 is CASSHGTGAATQYF. For the CDR3, the DNA is TGTGCCAGCAGCCACGGGACAGGGGCGGCTACGCAGTATTTT.

This chain links TRBV7-2 with TRBJ2-3, with D possibly TRBD2 on 7 matching bases. V was pared by 5 bases and J by 4 bases, with 16 bases between. This CDR3 is built from 15 residues. CDR1 is SGHTA and CDR2 is FQGNSA in the germline V gene. The CDR3, as DNA: TGTGCCAGCAGCCGCGGGGGCGGGAGCGCAGATACGCAGTATTTT. Its translation: CASSRGGGSADTQYF.

This clone was detected only a few times. The rearrangement links TRBV6-5 to TRBJ2-2; no reliable D call. Trimming cost V 2 bases and J 4 bases, with 8 bases left between them. The CDR3 has 14 residues. Germline V CDR1 and CDR2: MNHEY, SVGAGI. CDR3 sequence reads: CASSYAAGTGELFF. CDR3 DNA sequence: TGTGCCAGCAGTTACGCCGCCGGCACCGGGGAGCTGTTTTTT.

The chain has TRBV29-1 and TRBJ2-3; 9 bases map to TRBD1. From germline, CDR1 is SQVTM and CDR2 ANQGSEA. The CDR3 runs 14 residues. J was trimmed by 3 bases and V by 7 bases; bases with no gene match: 8. The CDR3 DNA reads as TGCAGCGGAGGACAGGGGTTGATAACAGATACGCAGTATTTT. Translating it yields CSGGQGLITDTQYF.

The rearrangement joins TRBV19 to TRBJ2-1; 8 positions agree with TRBD2. Germline V gene sequence: CDR1 LNHDA, CDR2 SQIVND (reference sequence). This CDR3 region has 16 residues. V was pared by 4 bases and J by 7 bases, with 12 bases of the junction left unmatched. CDR3 bases: TGTGCCAGTAGTACAAAGCCGGGACTAGTTGTGAATGAGCAGTTCTTC. It specifies CASSTKPGLVVNEQFF.

The CDR3 DNA is TGTGCCAGCAGAAGAGCGGGAGGCTACGAGCAGTACTTC. This codes for CASRRAGGYEQYF. The chain combines TRBV11-1 with TRBJ2-7, with 9 bases lining up with TRBD2. Germline-derived CDR1 and CDR2 are SGHAT and FQDESV (reference sequence). The CDR3 loop spans 13 amino acids. J gave up 3 bases and V 6 bases, and 3 bases lay outside the gene matches.